This T cell receptor (beta chain) appears in the sequencing data of a study of CD8 T cells in Susac syndrome. From blood CD8+ and CD4+ T cells, the TCR beta chain was sequenced. The multiple sclerosis controls were treatment-naive patients with relapsing-remitting disease that was stable or active. RNA amounts of about 0.5 to 1 ug underwent reverse transcription with random hexamers. The immunoSEQ assay covered 54 Vbeta and 13 Jbeta segments for CDR3. From the immunoSEQ multiplex PCR reads, TCRdb called clonotypes with MiXCR, one entry per CDR3 protein. The sample lists 250,000 to 300,000 distinct CDR3 sequences; around 91% were seen once. Germline assignment: CDR1 SGDLS and CDR2 YYNGEE. The V end lost 0 bases, the J end lost 1 base, and 11 bases lay between the germline ends. The CDR3 is 15 amino acids.

The chain employs TRBV9 and TRBJ2-7; a weak D match, TRBD1 (5 bases). Sequenced input: CD8+ T cells from PBMCs. This TCR came from a human donor with multiple sclerosis. CDR3: CASSVEGDRSYEQYF. DNA for the CDR3: TGTGCCAGCAGCGTAGAAGGCGACAGATCCTACGAGCAGTACTTC.